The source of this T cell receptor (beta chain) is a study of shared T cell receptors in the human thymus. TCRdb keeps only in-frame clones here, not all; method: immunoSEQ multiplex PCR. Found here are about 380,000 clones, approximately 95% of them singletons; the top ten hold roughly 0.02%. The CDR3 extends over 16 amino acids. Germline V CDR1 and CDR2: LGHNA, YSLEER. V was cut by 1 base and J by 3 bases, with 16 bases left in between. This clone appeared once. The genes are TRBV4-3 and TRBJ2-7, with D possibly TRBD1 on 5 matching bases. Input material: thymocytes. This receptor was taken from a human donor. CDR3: CASSQALGDSVYEQYF. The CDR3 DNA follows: TGCGCCAGCAGCCAAGCCTTAGGGGATTCTGTCTACGAGCAGTACTTC.